This entry is about one T cell receptor beta chain. This sample is part of a study of blood T cell repertoires in COVID-19. In the study overall: Acute and convalescent COVID-19 specimens originated in the United States, Italy and Spain. From T cells, B-cell-depleted T cells, or PBMCs came the material, which was cDNA or gDNA.

The germline CDR1 and CDR2 sequences are DFQATT and SNEGSKA (reference sequence). V shed 5 bases, J shed 6 bases, and the junction held 8 bases outside the gene matches. The CDR3 length is 14 residues. In the original processing: Amplification from reference gene primers served as the basis for estimated nucleated cell counts. Method: immunoSEQ multiplex PCR; TCRdb's copy keeps in-frame clones and lacks some. V, J and clone size are taken as reported in that table, and D and trimming were inferred from the DNA itself. The sample carries a few hundred thousand clones, roughly nine tenths recorded once.

V gene TRBV20-1 combines with J gene TRBJ2-1; 9 bases map to TRBD1. The clonotype was recovered from a young man with active or convalescent COVID-19. Sequencing was done on a sample of peripheral blood. In nucleotides, the CDR3 is TGCAGTGCTGGTGGGACAGGGCGAATCAATGAGCAGTTCTTC. It codes for CSAGGTGRINEQFF.